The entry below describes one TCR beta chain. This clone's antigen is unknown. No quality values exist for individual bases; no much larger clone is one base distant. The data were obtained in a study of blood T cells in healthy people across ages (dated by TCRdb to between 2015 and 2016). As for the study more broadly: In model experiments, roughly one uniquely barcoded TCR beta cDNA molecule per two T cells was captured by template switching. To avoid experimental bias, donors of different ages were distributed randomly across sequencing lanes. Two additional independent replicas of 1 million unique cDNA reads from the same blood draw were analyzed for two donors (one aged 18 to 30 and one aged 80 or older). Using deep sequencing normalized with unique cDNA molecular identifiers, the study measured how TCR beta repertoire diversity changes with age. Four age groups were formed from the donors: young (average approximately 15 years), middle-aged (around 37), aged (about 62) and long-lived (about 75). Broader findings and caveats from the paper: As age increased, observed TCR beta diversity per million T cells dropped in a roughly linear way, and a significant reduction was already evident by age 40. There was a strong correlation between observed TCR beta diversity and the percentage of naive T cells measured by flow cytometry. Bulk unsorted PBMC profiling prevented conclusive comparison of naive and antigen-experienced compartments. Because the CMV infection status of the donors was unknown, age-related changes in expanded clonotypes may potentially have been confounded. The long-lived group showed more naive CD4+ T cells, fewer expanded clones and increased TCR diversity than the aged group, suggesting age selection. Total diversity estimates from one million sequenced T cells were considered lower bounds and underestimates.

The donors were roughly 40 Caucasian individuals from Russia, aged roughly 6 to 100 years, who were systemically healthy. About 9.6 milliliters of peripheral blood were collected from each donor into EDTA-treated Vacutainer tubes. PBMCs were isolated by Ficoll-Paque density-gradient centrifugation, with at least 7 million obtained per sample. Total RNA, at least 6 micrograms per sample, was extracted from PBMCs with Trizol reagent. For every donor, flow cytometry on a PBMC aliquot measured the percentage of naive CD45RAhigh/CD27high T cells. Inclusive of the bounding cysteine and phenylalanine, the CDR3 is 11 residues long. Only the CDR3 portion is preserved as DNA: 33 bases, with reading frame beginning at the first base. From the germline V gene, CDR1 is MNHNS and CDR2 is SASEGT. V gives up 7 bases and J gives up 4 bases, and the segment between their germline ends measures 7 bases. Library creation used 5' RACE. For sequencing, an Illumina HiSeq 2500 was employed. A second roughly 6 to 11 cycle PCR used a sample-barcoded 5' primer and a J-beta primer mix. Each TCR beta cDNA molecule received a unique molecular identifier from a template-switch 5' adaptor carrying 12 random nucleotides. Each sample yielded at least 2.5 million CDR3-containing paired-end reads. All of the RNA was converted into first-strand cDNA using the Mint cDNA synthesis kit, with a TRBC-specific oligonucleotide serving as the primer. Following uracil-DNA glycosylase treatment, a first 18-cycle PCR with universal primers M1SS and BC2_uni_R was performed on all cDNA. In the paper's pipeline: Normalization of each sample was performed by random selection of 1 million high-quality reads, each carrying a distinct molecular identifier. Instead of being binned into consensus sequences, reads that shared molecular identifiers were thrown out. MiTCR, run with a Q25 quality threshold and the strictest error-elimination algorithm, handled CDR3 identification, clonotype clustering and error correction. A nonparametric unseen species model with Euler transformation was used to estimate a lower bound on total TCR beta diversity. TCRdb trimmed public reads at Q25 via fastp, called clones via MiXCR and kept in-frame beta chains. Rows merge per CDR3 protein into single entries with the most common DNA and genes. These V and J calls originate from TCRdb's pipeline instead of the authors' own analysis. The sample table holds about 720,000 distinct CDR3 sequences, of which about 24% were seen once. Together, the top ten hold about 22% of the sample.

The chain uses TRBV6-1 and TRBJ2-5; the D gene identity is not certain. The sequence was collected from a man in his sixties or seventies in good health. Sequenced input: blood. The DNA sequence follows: TGTGCCAGCAATCTACTAGAGACCCAGTACTTC. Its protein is CASNLLETQYF.